The rows below give T cell receptor beta chains drawn from one sample of a study of blood T cell repertoires in COVID-19. Data came from immunoSEQ multiplex PCR; TCRdb stores just in-frame clones and leaves some out. This table has more than 100,000 clones, over 80% appearing once. Sequencing used PBMCs or T cells enriched from blood (not recorded which). These receptors all stem from a woman aged 25 to 45 who had recovered from COVID-19. Each CDR3 is given with its conserved first and last residue. A D gene is named only where the DNA matches it firmly. Size is stated for part of the rows, as once, few or many counts, or as a class when the clone is expanded.

D gene: .; clone size: .; V gene: TRBV29-1; J gene: TRBJ1-1; CDR3 DNA: TGCAGCATGGCACAGACGAACACTGAAGCTTTCTTT; CDR3 protein: CSMAQTNTEAFF
D gene: TRBD2; clone size: .; V gene: TRBV28; J gene: TRBJ2-1; CDR3 DNA: TGTGCCAGCCGTGCTAGCGGGGACAATGAGCAGTTCTTC; CDR3 protein: CASRASGDNEQFF
D gene: TRBD2; clone size: .; V gene: TRBV7-9; J gene: TRBJ2-7; CDR3 DNA: TGTGCCAGCAGCTCTATTAGCGGGAGTACCTACGAGCAGTACTTC; CDR3 protein: CASSSISGSTYEQYF
D gene: .; clone size: .; V gene: TRBV25-1; J gene: TRBJ1-4; CDR3 DNA: TGTGCCAGCAGTGCTACGGGTGTTGAAAAACTGTTTTTT; CDR3 protein: CASSATGVEKLFF
D gene: TRBD2; clone size: .; V gene: TRBV6-5; J gene: TRBJ2-5; CDR3 DNA: TGTGCCAGCAGGGCCGGGACTAGCGGGAGGAAGACCCAGTACTTC; CDR3 protein: CASRAGTSGRKTQYF
D gene: TRBD1; clone size: .; V gene: TRBV7-9; J gene: TRBJ1-1; CDR3 DNA: TGTGCCAGCAGCATCAGACAGGGTGGGAACACTGAAGCTTTCTTT; CDR3 protein: CASSIRQGGNTEAFF
D gene: .; clone size: .; V gene: TRBV7-2; J gene: TRBJ2-7; CDR3 DNA: TGTGCCAGCAGCTTGGGCAGGGTCGGTGGCGAGCAGTACTTC; CDR3 protein: CASSLGRVGGEQYF
D gene: .; clone size: .; V gene: TRBV27; J gene: TRBJ2-3; CDR3 DNA: TGTGCCAGCAGTTTACAGAGCACAGATACGCAGTATTTT; CDR3 protein: CASSLQSTDTQYF
D gene: TRBD2; clone size: .; V gene: TRBV19; J gene: TRBJ2-7; CDR3 DNA: TGTGCCAGTAGTATCACGGCGGGAGGCGACGAGCAGTACTTC; CDR3 protein: CASSITAGGDEQYF
D gene: TRBD1; clone size: once; V gene: TRBV3-1/TRBV3-2; J gene: TRBJ2-3; CDR3 DNA: TGTGCCAGCAGCCATTATGGGACAGGGGGCTTCGATACGCAGTATTTT; CDR3 protein: CASSHYGTGGFDTQYF
D gene: .; clone size: once; V gene: TRBV7-3; J gene: TRBJ2-5; CDR3 DNA: TGTGCCAGCAGCTTTGGAGGGGAGACCCAGTACTTC; CDR3 protein: CASSFGGETQYF
D gene: TRBD2; clone size: .; V gene: TRBV19; J gene: TRBJ2-1; CDR3 DNA: TGTGCCAGTAGTATCGGACTAGGTCGCTCATCAACAGACAATGAGCAGTTCTTC; CDR3 protein: CASSIGLGRSSTDNEQFF
D gene: TRBD2; clone size: few; V gene: TRBV7-3; J gene: TRBJ2-1; CDR3 DNA: TGTGCCAGCAGCTTATCGGGAGGGCCTTACAATGAGCAGTTCTTC; CDR3 protein: CASSLSGGPYNEQFF
D gene: TRBD1; clone size: .; V gene: TRBV18; J gene: TRBJ2-7; CDR3 DNA: TGTGCCAGCTCACCCCTGGACAGGGGGGGCGAGCAGTACTTC; CDR3 protein: CASSPLDRGGEQYF
D gene: TRBD2; clone size: .; V gene: TRBV27; J gene: TRBJ2-1; CDR3 DNA: TGTGCCAGCAGTCCCCGGACTAGCGGGAATGAGCAGTTCTTC; CDR3 protein: CASSPRTSGNEQFF
D gene: .; clone size: .; V gene: TRBV7-2; J gene: TRBJ2-1; CDR3 DNA: TGTGCCAGTCTACTAGTGGGCAATGAGCAGTTCTTC; CDR3 protein: CASLLVGNEQFF
D gene: .; clone size: .; V gene: TRBV3-1/TRBV3-2; J gene: TRBJ2-5; CDR3 DNA: TGTGCCAGCAGCCATCTACAGGGGGGGGTAGAGACCCAGTACTTC; CDR3 protein: CASSHLQGGVETQYF
D gene: TRBD1; clone size: few; V gene: TRBV20-1; J gene: TRBJ1-2; CDR3 DNA: TGCAGTGCTAGTACGACAGGGAGCTATGGCTACACCTTC; CDR3 protein: CSASTTGSYGYTF
D gene: .; clone size: few; V gene: TRBV5-1; J gene: TRBJ2-7; CDR3 DNA: TGCGCCAGCAGCTTGATTCGGGGTTACGAGCAGTACTTC; CDR3 protein: CASSLIRGYEQYF
D gene: .; clone size: few; V gene: TRBV30; J gene: TRBJ1-2; CDR3 DNA: TGTGCCTGGAATTACCCAGGGTTTAACTATGGCTACACCTTC; CDR3 protein: CAWNYPGFNYGYTF
D gene: .; clone size: .; V gene: TRBV7-2; J gene: TRBJ1-2; CDR3 DNA: TGTGCCAGCAGCCCCCAGATAAACTATGGCTACACCTTC; CDR3 protein: CASSPQINYGYTF
D gene: .; clone size: .; V gene: TRBV7-2; J gene: TRBJ2-2; CDR3 DNA: TGTGCCAGCAGCCGGTATCAAAGGAACACCGGGGAGCTGTTTTTT; CDR3 protein: CASSRYQRNTGELFF
D gene: TRBD1; clone size: .; V gene: TRBV7-8; J gene: TRBJ1-1; CDR3 DNA: TGTGCCAGCAGCTTAGTTCGCGGACAGGGGACTGAAGCTTTCTTT; CDR3 protein: CASSLVRGQGTEAFF
D gene: TRBD2; clone size: .; V gene: TRBV27; J gene: TRBJ2-6; CDR3 DNA: TGTGCCAGCAGTTTACGAGCGGGAGGGATCTCTGGGGCCAACGTCCTGACTTTC; CDR3 protein: CASSLRAGGISGANVLTF
D gene: TRBD1; clone size: .; V gene: TRBV19; J gene: TRBJ2-5; CDR3 DNA: TGTGCCAGTAGTAGGACAGGGGGCAGGGAGACCCAGTACTTC; CDR3 protein: CASSRTGGRETQYF
D gene: TRBD1; clone size: .; V gene: TRBV28; J gene: TRBJ1-6; CDR3 DNA: TGTGCCAGCAACCCCGGGAGGTATCGGGACAGGGTACGTTCACCCCTCCACTTT; CDR3 protein: CASNPGRYRDRVRSPLHF
D gene: .; clone size: .; V gene: TRBV7-9; J gene: TRBJ1-6; CDR3 DNA: TGTGCCAGCAGCTCTCCGGAGTACGGAGGGCGGAGTTCACCCCTCCACTTT; CDR3 protein: CASSSPEYGGRSSPLHF
D gene: TRBD1; clone size: .; V gene: TRBV11-2; J gene: TRBJ1-1; CDR3 DNA: TGTGCCAGCAGCTTAGCCCCGGGACAGGGTGCTTTCTTT; CDR3 protein: CASSLAPGQGAFF
D gene: .; clone size: .; V gene: TRBV11-3; J gene: TRBJ2-5; CDR3 DNA: TGTGCCAGCAGCCCTAGGGCAGGAGGAGAGACCCAGTACTTC; CDR3 protein: CASSPRAGGETQYF
D gene: .; clone size: .; V gene: TRBV7-3; J gene: TRBJ2-2; CDR3 DNA: TGTGCCAGCAGCTCCCCGGGGTGGAGGGGGGAGCTGTTTTTT; CDR3 protein: CASSSPGWRGELFF
D gene: TRBD1; clone size: once; V gene: TRBV2; J gene: TRBJ1-6; CDR3 DNA: TGTGCCAGCACCTTAAGGACAGGGGTAAATTCACCCCTCCACTTT; CDR3 protein: CASTLRTGVNSPLHF
D gene: TRBD2; clone size: once; V gene: TRBV4-2; J gene: TRBJ2-1; CDR3 DNA: TGTGCCAGCAGCCAAGGGACTAGCGGCAACACCTACAATGAGCAGTTCTTC; CDR3 protein: CASSQGTSGNTYNEQFF
D gene: .; clone size: .; V gene: TRBV18; J gene: TRBJ1-1; CDR3 DNA: TGTGCCAGCTCGAGCACCCCGGACAGCTTGAACACTGAAGCTTTCTTT; CDR3 protein: CASSSTPDSLNTEAFF
D gene: .; clone size: .; V gene: TRBV30; J gene: TRBJ2-3; CDR3 DNA: TGTGCCTGGAGACCCCGGGGAACAGATACGCAGTATTTT; CDR3 protein: CAWRPRGTDTQYF
D gene: .; clone size: .; V gene: TRBV19; J gene: TRBJ2-1; CDR3 DNA: TGTGCCAGTAGTCCAGGGGCTGCTTGGGGCAATGAGCAGTTCTTC; CDR3 protein: CASSPGAAWGNEQFF
D gene: .; clone size: .; V gene: TRBV9; J gene: TRBJ2-2; CDR3 DNA: TGTGCCAGCAGCAAAGTCTCGACTTACACCGGGGAGCTGTTTTTT; CDR3 protein: CASSKVSTYTGELFF
D gene: .; clone size: .; V gene: TRBV19; J gene: TRBJ2-2; CDR3 DNA: TGTGCCAGCACGGGAGATAGTCGCACCGGGGAGCTGTTTTTT; CDR3 protein: CASTGDSRTGELFF
D gene: TRBD1; clone size: .; V gene: TRBV7-2; J gene: TRBJ2-1; CDR3 DNA: TGTGCCAGCAGCTTGCCCAGGGGGAATGGGGGTTCCTACAATGAGCAGTTCTTC; CDR3 protein: CASSLPRGNGGSYNEQFF
D gene: TRBD1; clone size: .; V gene: TRBV7-9; J gene: TRBJ1-1; CDR3 DNA: TGTGCCAGCAGCTTAGGAGGGACAGGGGGCCGCAGCACTGAAGCTTTCTTT; CDR3 protein: CASSLGGTGGRSTEAFF
D gene: TRBD1; clone size: .; V gene: TRBV28; J gene: TRBJ1-5; CDR3 DNA: TGTGCCAGCAGTTTCTGGACAGGGGGCAATCAGCCCCAGCATTTT; CDR3 protein: CASSFWTGGNQPQHF
D gene: .; clone size: .; V gene: TRBV4-1; J gene: TRBJ2-6; CDR3 DNA: TGCGCCAGCAGCCCGACTCTAGGCTCTGGGGCCAACGTCCTGACTTTC; CDR3 protein: CASSPTLGSGANVLTF
D gene: .; clone size: .; V gene: TRBV28; J gene: TRBJ1-1; CDR3 DNA: TGTGCCAGCAGTTTAGTCGGGGGAAAGGGGAACACTGAAGCTTTCTTT; CDR3 protein: CASSLVGGKGNTEAFF
D gene: TRBD2; clone size: .; V gene: TRBV6-5; J gene: TRBJ2-1; CDR3 DNA: TGTGCCAGCAGGGCTCGGACTAGCGGGAGGGTTGAGCAGTTCTTC; CDR3 protein: CASRARTSGRVEQFF
D gene: TRBD2; clone size: .; V gene: TRBV5-8; J gene: TRBJ2-5; CDR3 DNA: TGTGCCAGCAGCTTGGATCGGACTAGCGGGACCCCCTACCAAGAGACCCAGTACTTC; CDR3 protein: CASSLDRTSGTPYQETQYF
D gene: TRBD2; clone size: .; V gene: TRBV3-1/TRBV3-2; J gene: TRBJ2-2; CDR3 DNA: TGTGCCAGCAGCCATGGCCTAGCGGTTGGCGGGGAGCTGTTTTTT; CDR3 protein: CASSHGLAVGGELFF
D gene: .; clone size: .; V gene: TRBV7-2; J gene: TRBJ1-1; CDR3 DNA: TGTGCCAGCAGCTCGAACAGCAACCTGAACACTGAAGCTTTCTTT; CDR3 protein: CASSSNSNLNTEAFF
D gene: TRBD2; clone size: .; V gene: TRBV6-2/TRBV6-3; J gene: TRBJ2-1; CDR3 DNA: TGTGCCAGCAGTTACAGCGGGAGTTACAATGAGCAGTTCTTC; CDR3 protein: CASSYSGSYNEQFF
D gene: .; clone size: .; V gene: TRBV12-3/TRBV12-4; J gene: TRBJ2-7; CDR3 DNA: TGTGCCAGCAGTGCAGACAACTACGAGCAGTACTTC; CDR3 protein: CASSADNYEQYF
D gene: .; clone size: once; V gene: TRBV5-1; J gene: TRBJ1-1; CDR3 DNA: TGCGCCAGCACCAACGGGGGGGCTGGAGGTGAAGCTTTCTTT; CDR3 protein: CASTNGGAGGEAFF
D gene: .; clone size: .; V gene: TRBV5-1; J gene: TRBJ1-6; CDR3 DNA: TGCGCCAGCAGCTTAAACAGGGAATCACCCCTCCACTTT; CDR3 protein: CASSLNRESPLHF
D gene: .; clone size: .; V gene: TRBV6-5; J gene: TRBJ1-2; CDR3 DNA: TGTGCCAGCAGTTACGGAGAGGGCCACTATGGCTACACCTTC; CDR3 protein: CASSYGEGHYGYTF
D gene: .; clone size: .; V gene: TRBV7-9; J gene: TRBJ1-1; CDR3 DNA: TGTGCCAGCAGCTTAGCGGACGGGGGTCCGAACACTGAAGCTTTCTTT; CDR3 protein: CASSLADGGPNTEAFF
D gene: TRBD2; clone size: once; V gene: TRBV7-9; J gene: TRBJ2-4; CDR3 DNA: TGTGCCAGCAGCTTCGGCCCGGGACTAGCGGGAGTTGGTCAGTACTTC; CDR3 protein: CASSFGPGLAGVGQYF
D gene: TRBD1; clone size: .; V gene: TRBV3-1/TRBV3-2; J gene: TRBJ1-1; CDR3 DNA: TGTGCCAGCAGCCGACAGGGTCACACTGAAGCTTTCTTT; CDR3 protein: CASSRQGHTEAFF
D gene: TRBD2; clone size: .; V gene: TRBV5-1; J gene: TRBJ2-2; CDR3 DNA: TGCGCCAGCAGCTTGGGGACTAGCGGGAACACCGGGGAGCTGTTTTTT; CDR3 protein: CASSLGTSGNTGELFF